This TCR beta chain originates from a study of T cell responses to AZD1222 COVID-19 vaccine. Study outcomes and limitations: Only after the peak T cell response were repertoires sampled.

Second-dose groups at about 4 or about 12 weeks were pooled. Notes on this clone: Its cognate antigen is unknown.

CDR1 SGHRS and CDR2 YFSETQ come from the germline V gene. The germline V and J ends were trimmed by 0 bases and 6 bases, with 13 bases remaining between them. The CDR3 runs to 15 residues. Only in-frame clones appear in the TCRdb table, and some are missing; sequencing was by immunoSEQ multiplex PCR. Of 60,000 to 75,000 clones listed, about 83% are singletons. The origin of this receptor is an adult who received the AZD1222 COVID-19 vaccine. This chain connects TRBV5-1 to TRBJ2-1; a possible D gene is TRBD2 (6 bases). The sequenced sample was peripheral blood, obtained 28 days after the second AZD1222 dose. CDR3 residues: CASSLAGDPSNEQFF. Written as DNA, the CDR3 is TGCGCCAGCAGCTTGGCGGGGGACCCCTCCAATGAGCAGTTCTTC.